This T cell receptor (beta chain) is drawn from a study of metastatic and nonmetastatic thyroid tumors (dated by TCRdb to the early 2020s). Study-wide context: Repertoires from peripheral blood and from tumor or nodule tissue samples of malignant and benign thyroid patients were compared.

This clone was counted only a few times. The antigen it binds to is not known. Within one base of it there is no much larger clone, and no base qualities were kept. On the study overall, not on this receptor specifically: TCR beta diversity was reported as significantly higher in malignant tumors than in benign nodules, in both blood and tumor samples.

Before undergoing thyroid surgery, none of the patients had been given any kind of treatment. Using T-cell receptor beta sequencing, the researchers looked back retrospectively at clinical samples from patients, gathered between about 2012 and 2018. At the junction V is shortened by 4 bases and J by 1 base, with 8 bases in between. Its CDR3 holds 13 amino acids, cysteine through phenylalanine. CDR3 DNA only is kept here, 39 bases in frame from base 1. Libraries were built with PCR. Sequencer: Illumina HiSeq 4000. The TCR beta-chain CDR3 region of each patient was profiled by high-throughput sequencing. In the original analysis: CDR3 differences across clinicopathological groups were used to build a classifier for discriminating distant-metastatic papillary thyroid cancer patients. Repertoire diversity was assessed with the Shannon index, and tumor-blood repertoire similarity with the Morisita-Horn index. TCRdb took the public reads, trimmed them with fastp at Q25, ran MiXCR for clone calling and kept in-frame beta chains. The V and J calls reflect TCRdb's pipeline rather than the authors' work. The sample table lists about 15,000 clones, approximately 23% of them with a count of one. Less than 8% of the sample goes to the ten largest clones.

This TCR was recovered from a female donor with papillary thyroid cancer or a benign thyroid nodule (not recorded which). Some clones in this sample may be carry-over from other donors' samples. Material: adjacent normal tissue. The V and J genes are TRBV12-3 or TRBV12-4 and TRBJ2-7, with the D call perhaps TRBD1 or TRBD2, as 5 bases match in each case. The DNA reads as follows: TGTGCCAGCAGTTGGGACCGATCCTACGAGCAGTACTTC. This sequence encodes CASSWDRSYEQYF.